This T cell receptor (beta chain) was identified in a study of T-cell memory formation after mild COVID-19. Study-level information: TCR clusters showed largely donor specificity. General study points: CD4/CD8 balance held among clones contracting day 15 to 85, and later expanders leaned CD4+. Second-wave clones that peaked on day 37 lacked confirmed SARS-CoV-2 specificity.

Employing constant-segment primers, 5'RACE generated TCR alpha and TCR beta cDNA libraries bearing sample barcodes and UMIs. TCRdb recomputed calls from the 5' RACE reads with MiXCR, one row per CDR3 protein. The sample lists roughly 190,000 distinct CDR3 sequences, 15% to 20% occurring once. To note about this clonotype: Its antigen remains unknown.

Germline CDR1 and CDR2: SGDLS and YYNGEE. The CDR3 contains 16 residues. With 4 bases removed from V and 0 bases from J, the gap between germline ends came to 11 bases. The clonotype comes from an adult woman who had mild COVID-19 (a few samples of this study predate the infection). Cell type and time point are not known. What was sequenced was PBMCs or a T cell subset sorted from them (not recorded which). The chain is built from TRBV9 and TRBJ1-6; D gene unclear. The CDR3 region has the DNA TGTGCCAGCAGCCCTAGGACTAACTCCTATAATTCACCCCTCCACTTT. This translates into CASSPRTNSYNSPLHF.